This T cell receptor beta chain was observed in a study of T-cell reconstitution after alpha-beta-depleted transplantation in children. Study-level results: It was newly produced T cells that mostly accounted for T-cell counts and diversity one year after transplant. Some patients' high day-60 TCRbeta diversity was attributed to recipient cells surviving conditioning. Where alpha-beta T cells came from about two months after transplant was reportedly several hundred expanded graft clones.

Germline V gene lookup returns CDR1 SGHKS and CDR2 YYEKEE (reference sequence). The junction had 10 bases not matched to a gene; V was cut back by 4 bases and J by 6 bases. The CDR3 has 15 residues. In its sample, this clonotype was seen a few times. The antigen is not known. Researchers prepared the TCRbeta library using unique molecular identifiers, the study reports. From the PCR reads, TCRdb called clonotypes with MiXCR, one entry per CDR3 protein. The repertoire holds about a million distinct CDR3 sequences, with about 29% as singletons. The chain uses TRBV5-5 and TRBJ2-3; 8 nucleotides match TRBD1. This clonotype originated in a boy under two years old who had a stem cell transplant for SCID, so the T cells may come from the graft donor. Material: PBMCs, mostly from graft donor cells, obtained 360 days after TCRalphabeta/CD19-depleted stem cell transplant. The CDR3 sequence is CASSPTGQVPDTQYF. In nucleotides, the CDR3 is TGTGCCAGCAGCCCGACGGGACAGGTCCCCGATACGCAGTATTTT.